The source of this TCR beta chain is a study of early T cells in non-severe SARS-CoV-2 infection. About the research overall: The sequenced material was bulk RNA from unsorted whole blood, and its chains were unpaired. The study, taken as a whole, reports: Lookups in VDJdb leaned toward anti-spike CD8 responses and missed private and CD4 specificities.

This clonotype was counted at least ten times. The antigen remains undetermined. With V trimmed by 4 bases and J by 8 bases, 5 bases remained unmatched. The V gene's germline CDR1 is LGHNA and CDR2 YNFKEQ. This CDR3 has 13 amino acids. Unique molecular identifiers were attached to individual cDNA molecules. A single record per CDR3 protein comes from TCRdb applying MiXCR to the 5' RACE reads. The sample contains 70,000 to 95,000 distinct CDR3 sequences, 11% to 15% of which appear only once. Material: whole blood. The receptor's source is an adult who was a healthcare worker with PCR-confirmed SARS-CoV-2 infection or an uninfected control (not recorded which). The chain carries TRBV4-2 and TRBJ2-4, with 7 bases identical to TRBD1. CDR3 protein: CASSLTGSDIQYF. The CDR3 DNA reads TGTGCCAGCAGCCTGACAGGGTCTGACATTCAGTACTTC.